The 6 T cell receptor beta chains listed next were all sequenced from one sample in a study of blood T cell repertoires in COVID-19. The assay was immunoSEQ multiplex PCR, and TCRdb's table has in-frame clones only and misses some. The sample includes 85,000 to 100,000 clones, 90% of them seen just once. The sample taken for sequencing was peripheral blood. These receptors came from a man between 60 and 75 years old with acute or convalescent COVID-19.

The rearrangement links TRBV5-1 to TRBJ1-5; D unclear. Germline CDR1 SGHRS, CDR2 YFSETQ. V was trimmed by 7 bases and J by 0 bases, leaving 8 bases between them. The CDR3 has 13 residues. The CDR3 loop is CASSQDSNQPQHF. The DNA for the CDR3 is TGCGCCAGCTCTCAGGATAGCAATCAGCCCCAGCATTTT. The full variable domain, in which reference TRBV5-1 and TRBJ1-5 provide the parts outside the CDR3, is KAGVTQTPRYLIKTRGQQVTLSCSPISGHRSVSWYQQTPGQGLQFLFEYFSETQRNKGNFPGRFSGRQFSNSRSEMNVSTLELGDSALYLCASSQDSNQPQHFGDGTRLSIL.

The CDR3 sequence: CASMEDYGSNQPQHF. CDR3 in DNA: TGTGCCAGTATGGAGGACTACGGTAGCAATCAGCCCCAGCATTTT. The chain combines TRBV19 with TRBJ1-5, with D unresolved. The V gene lost 7 bases and the J gene lost 0 bases, with 13 bases spanning the gap. There are 15 residues in the CDR3. From germline, CDR1 is LNHDA and CDR2 SQIVND (reference sequence).

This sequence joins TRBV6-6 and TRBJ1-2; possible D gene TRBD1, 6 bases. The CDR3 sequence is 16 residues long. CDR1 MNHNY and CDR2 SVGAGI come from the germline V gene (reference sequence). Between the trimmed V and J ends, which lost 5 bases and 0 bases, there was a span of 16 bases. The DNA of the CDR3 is TGTGCCAGCAGTCCCCGAACAGGGCTAGCTAACTATGGCTACACCTTC. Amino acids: CASSPRTGLANYGYTF.

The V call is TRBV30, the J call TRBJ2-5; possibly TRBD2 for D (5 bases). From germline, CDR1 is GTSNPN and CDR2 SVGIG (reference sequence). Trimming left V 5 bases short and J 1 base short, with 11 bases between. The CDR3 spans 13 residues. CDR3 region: CAWGLTVQETQYF. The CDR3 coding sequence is TGTGCCTGGGGACTCACAGTCCAAGAGACCCAGTACTTC.

The CDR3 DNA reads TGTGCCACCCGAGAATACAGGGAATCAACTAATGAAAAACTGTTTTTT. It is translated as CATREYRESTNEKLFF. The chain couples TRBV19 to TRBJ1-4; perhaps TRBD1 as D (6 bases). This CDR3 comprises 16 residues. The germline V and J ends were trimmed by 10 bases and 0 bases, with 18 bases remaining between them. Germline V gene sequence: CDR1 LNHDA, CDR2 SQIVND (reference sequence).

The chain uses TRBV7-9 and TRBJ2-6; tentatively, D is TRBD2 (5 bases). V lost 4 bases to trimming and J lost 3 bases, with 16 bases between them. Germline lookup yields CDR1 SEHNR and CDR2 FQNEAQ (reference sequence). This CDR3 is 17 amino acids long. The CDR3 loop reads CASSSKQEGLGANVLTF. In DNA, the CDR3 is TGTGCCAGCAGCTCCAAACAAGAGGGTCTTGGGGCCAACGTCCTGACTTTC.